This TCR beta chain was obtained from a study of T-cell reconstitution after alpha-beta-depleted transplantation in children (dated by TCRdb to 2016 to 2018). In the study overall: T-cell immune reconstitution after TCRalphabeta/CD19-depleted allogeneic hematopoietic cell transplantation in children was quantitatively tracked in the study by means of TCR repertoire profiling.

According to the germline V gene (reference sequence), CDR1 reads DFQATT and CDR2 reads SNEGSKA. Germline trimming: 5 bases from V, 5 bases from J; junction bases outside gene matches: 7. From the cysteine through the phenylalanine, the CDR3 covers 13 amino acids. Only the CDR3 DNA stays, 39 bases, in frame from base 1. According to the study, the label for this sample's treatment or condition signals: allogeneic hematopoietic cell transplantation with graft depleted of TCRalphabeta T cells and CD19 B cells. TCRalphabeta/CD19-depleted allogeneic hematopoietic cell grafts were given to the transplant recipients, all of whom were children. This clonotype came up a few times. Its antigen specificity is not known. One base away there is no much larger clone; base qualities are not given. Library preparation used PCR. The sequencer was an Illumina HiSeq 2500. To normalize quantification of the TCRbeta repertoire, the TCR libraries were built with molecular barcoding that relied on unique molecular identifiers. TCRdb reran the public reads through fastp at Q25 and MiXCR, keeping productive beta chains. When rows share a CDR3 protein, they turn into one entry using the most common DNA and genes. The sample includes about 150,000 distinct CDR3 sequences, with about 9% observed a single time. The ten largest clones represent roughly 18% of the sample.

General conclusions and limits of the study: The frequencies of hyperexpanded clones fell over the following months, and after one year, T-cell counts and TCRbeta diversity were mostly attributed to newly produced T cells. In some patients, the high TCRbeta diversity seen at day 60 was put down to recipient T cells and intrathymic progenitors that had survived conditioning. The apparently early recovery of alphabetaT-cell counts about two months after transplant reportedly depended on only several hundred rapidly expanded clones that came from non-depleted graft cells.

The sequence was collected from a female patient aged 2-9 years who had a stem cell transplant for congenital amegakaryocytic thrombocytopenia, so the T cells may come from the graft donor. Sequencing was performed on PBMCs, mostly from graft donor cells, taken 180 days after TCRalphabeta/CD19-depleted stem cell transplant. Rearrangement joined TRBV20-1 to TRBJ1-2; 8 central bases correspond to TRBD1. The CDR3 amino acid sequence is: CSARQGQIYGYTF. Read as DNA, the sequence is TGCAGTGCTCGACAGGGGCAGATTTATGGCTACACCTTC.